A single sample is the source of the 22 T cell receptor beta chains below, sequenced in a study of identical twins. TCRdb re-derived calls from the 5' RACE reads in MiXCR, one entry per CDR3 protein. The data hold some 730,000 distinct CDR3 sequences, with roughly 20% observed a single time. The same sample was also studied in work on T cells expressing NK-cell markers.

Sequencing was carried out using PBMCs. The source is a woman younger than 30 in good health.

This clonotype was seen just once. This chain links TRBV11-2 with TRBJ2-1; 8 bases align to TRBD1. Germline V CDR1 and CDR2: SGHAT, FQNNGV. J lost 8 bases, V lost 1 base, and 1 base had no gene match. This CDR3 contains 13 residues. The CDR3 region has the DNA TGTGCCAGCAGCTTAGGACAGGGGCATGAGCAGTTCTTC. This sequence encodes CASSLGQGHEQFF.

The chain combines TRBV20-1 with TRBJ2-3; TRBD2 is a possible D gene (5 bases). Germline lookup yields CDR1 DFQATT and CDR2 SNEGSKA (reference sequence). This CDR3 comprises 15 residues. Trimming removed 1 base from V and 2 bases from J, with 13 bases in between. In DNA form, the CDR3 reads TGCAGTGCTAGAGTAAGCGGCGGAGACACAGATACGCAGTATTTT. It encodes CSARVSGGDTDTQYF.

The chain uses TRBV11-2 and TRBJ2-1; D is unclear. Trimming cost V 5 bases and J 2 bases, with 13 bases left between them. In germline, CDR1 is SGHAT, CDR2 FQNNGV. The CDR3 loop spans 15 amino acids. CDR3 sequence (DNA): TGTGCCAGCAGCCGAACGGTTTGGGCCTACAATGAGCAGTTCTTC. Protein sequence: CASSRTVWAYNEQFF. The full variable domain, with the rest looked up from reference TRBV11-2 and TRBJ2-1, is EAGVAQSPRYKIIEKRQSVAFWCNPISGHATLYWYQQILGQGPKLLIQFQNNGVVDDSQLPKDRFSAERLKGVDSTLKIQPAKLEDSAVYLCASSRTVWAYNEQFFGPGTRLTVL.

The gene calls are TRBV7-8 and TRBJ2-3; TRBD2 matches at 8 bases. Germline V gene sequence: CDR1 SGHVS, CDR2 FQNEAQ. This CDR3 contains 15 residues. Trimming removed 4 bases from V and 4 bases from J; junction bases left unmatched: 7. CDR3 in DNA: TGTGCCAGCAGCTATCCGGGGGGGCGGGCAGATACGCAGTATTTT. It codes for CASSYPGGRADTQYF.

This chain connects TRBV7-9 to TRBJ2-7; D is unresolved. The CDR3 spans 15 residues. CDR1 and CDR2 from the germline V gene are SEHNR and FQNEAQ (reference sequence). V lost 1 base, J lost 4 bases, and 14 bases lay in between. The CDR3 sequence is CASSLGGDKAYEQYF. The CDR3 DNA is TGTGCCAGCAGCTTAGGTGGGGATAAGGCATACGAGCAGTACTTC. The full variable domain, rest sourced from reference TRBV7-9 and TRBJ2-7, is DTGVSQNPRHKITKRGQNVTFRCDPISEHNRLYWYRQTLGQGPEFLTYFQNEAQLEKSRLLSDRFSAERPKGSFSTLEIQRTEQGDSAMYLCASSLGGDKAYEQYFGPGTRLTVT.

Only a few counts were recorded for this clonotype. This sequence joins TRBV29-1 and TRBJ2-7, with no clear D. V was shortened by 5 bases and J by 2 bases, with 7 bases between the two germline ends. This CDR3 has 11 residues. The germline CDR1 and CDR2 sequences are SQVTM and ANQGSEA. CDR3 amino acids: CSVRLTYEQYF. The CDR3 DNA reads as TGCAGCGTTCGGCTTACCTACGAGCAGTACTTC.

The CDR3 protein is CASSQDVGLETQYF. In DNA form, the CDR3 reads TGTGCCAGCAGCCAAGATGTGGGGCTGGAGACCCAGTACTTC. The V and J genes are TRBV3-1 and TRBJ2-5, with D tentatively TRBD1 (5 bases). V lost 0 bases, J lost 5 bases, and 10 bases lay in between. The CDR3 loop spans 14 amino acids. Germline V gene data show CDR1 as LGHDT and CDR2 as YNNKEL (reference sequence).

This rearrangement joins TRBV20-1 to TRBJ2-5, with 13 bases that match TRBD2. V lost 6 bases and J lost 1; bases outside the gene matches: 5. CDR3 length equals 15 residues. CDR1 DFQATT and CDR2 SNEGSKA come from the germline V gene (reference sequence). As DNA, the CDR3 is TGCAGTGCCCATACTAGCGGGGGGGCCCAAGAGACCCAGTACTTC. Its translation is CSAHTSGGAQETQYF.

This clonotype was counted only a few times. CDR3 DNA sequence: TGTGCCAGCAGTTGGGACGGTAATGAGCAGTTCTTC. Its protein product is CASSWDGNEQFF. This rearrangement joins TRBV12-3 or TRBV12-4 to TRBJ2-1, with D perhaps given as TRBD1 or TRBD2 (5 bases each). The V end lost 4 bases, the J end lost 7 bases, and 8 bases lay between the germline ends. The CDR3 is made up of 12 amino acids.

This clonotype was seen a handful of times. The chain combines TRBV5-1 with TRBJ2-7, with a tentative D call TRBD2 (5 bases). CDR3 length equals 14 residues. Germline V gene data show CDR1 as SGHRS and CDR2 as YFSETQ. The V end lost 4 bases, the J end lost 3 bases, and 14 bases lay between the germline ends. CDR3 coding DNA: TGCGCCAGCAGCCAAGAGGGCACGGACTACGAGCAGTACTTC. Its translation: CASSQEGTDYEQYF. Based on the CDR3 plus reference TRBV5-1 and TRBJ2-7, the full variable domain is KAGVTQTPRYLIKTRGQQVTLSCSPISGHRSVSWYQQTPGQGLQFLFEYFSETQRNKGNFPGRFSGRQFSNSRSEMNVSTLELGDSALYLCASSQEGTDYEQYFGPGTRLTVT.

This clonotype has just a few counts. This chain uses TRBV15 with TRBJ2-2; D perhaps matches TRBD2 (6 bases). V lost 3 bases and J lost 6, with 8 bases in between. Germline V gene data show CDR1 as LNHNV and CDR2 as YYDKDF (reference sequence). The CDR3 is 13 amino acids. In DNA form, the CDR3 reads TGTGCCACCAGCAGGGCTAGCGCCGGGGAGCTGTTTTTT. Amino acids: CATSRASAGELFF.

There are a few counts of this clonotype. V and J are TRBV15 and TRBJ1-1; tentatively, D is TRBD1 (6 bases). The CDR3 extends over 15 amino acids. CDR1 is LNHNV and CDR2 is YYDKDF in the germline V gene (reference sequence). Trimming removed 3 bases from V and 2 bases from J, with 13 bases in between. DNA for the CDR3: TGTGCCACCAGCAGCCCAGGACAGTTAAACACTGAAGCTTTCTTT. The encoded protein is CATSSPGQLNTEAFF. Full variable domain (outside the CDR3, taken from reference TRBV15 and TRBJ1-1): DAMVIQNPRYQVTQFGKPVTLSCSQTLNHNVMYWYQQKSSQAPKLLFHYYDKDFNNEADTPDNFQSRRPNTSFCFLDIRSPGLGDTAMYLCATSSPGQLNTEAFFGQGTRLTVV.

The V gene is TRBV7-9, the J gene TRBJ1-2; D gene uncertain. V lost 1 base, J lost 8 bases, and 14 bases lay in between. CDR1 and CDR2 (germline): SEHNR, FQNEAQ (reference sequence). This CDR3 spans 14 amino acids. This chain's CDR3 is CASSLEGWAGGYTF. The CDR3 region has the DNA TGTGCCAGCAGCTTAGAGGGCTGGGCTGGAGGCTACACCTTC.

This clonotype turned up a few times. The genes are TRBV7-6 and TRBJ1-1; D perhaps matches TRBD1 (5 bases). V was trimmed by 5 bases and J by 5 bases, leaving 15 bases between them. Germline V CDR1 and CDR2: SGHVS, FNYEAQ. There are 14 residues in the CDR3. The CDR3: CASSPGDWGTEAFF. CDR3 nucleotide sequence: TGTGCCAGCAGCCCGGGGGATTGGGGGACTGAAGCTTTCTTT.

The CDR3 loop is CAIWDGGQETQYF. DNA for the CDR3: TGTGCCATCTGGGACGGGGGGCAAGAGACCCAGTACTTC. V usage is TRBV10-3 and J usage is TRBJ2-5, with 7 positions matching TRBD2. The CDR3 totals 13 residues. The V segment lost 8 bases and the J segment 2 bases; nucleotides outside the gene matches: 5. Germline CDR1 is ENHRY and CDR2 is SYGVKD.

V and J are TRBV10-3 and TRBJ2-4; TRBD2 agrees at 13 bases. The V and J ends lost 2 bases and 0 bases, in that order; junction bases with no gene match: 4. This CDR3 is 18 amino acids long. Germline CDR1 ENHRY, CDR2 SYGVKD. CDR3 bases: TGTGCCATCAGTGAGACTAGCGGGAGGGTCCTAGCCAAAAACATTCAGTACTTC. Residues: CAISETSGRVLAKNIQYF.

This rearrangement joins TRBV7-9 to TRBJ2-7; D remains ambiguous. The CDR3 sequence is 16 residues long. Germline values: CDR1 SEHNR, CDR2 FQNEAQ (reference sequence). V lost 5 bases and J 1 base, leaving 18 bases between the germline ends. This CDR3 reads CASSAAWTYSSYEQYF. In DNA form, the CDR3 reads TGTGCCAGCAGCGCGGCCTGGACGTACTCTTCCTACGAGCAGTACTTC.

This clonotype showed up just a few times. This chain joins TRBV10-2 and TRBJ2-1; 7 nucleotides align to TRBD2. Germline CDR1 WSHSY, CDR2 SAAADI. CDR3 length equals 14 residues. V was clipped by 4 bases and J by 6 bases; unmatched bases: 6. The CDR3 nucleotides are TGCGCCAGCAGTGCCGGGACTAACACCAATGAGCAGTTCTTC. Residues: CASSAGTNTNEQFF.

J is TRBJ2-7 and V is TRBV5-6, with unresolved D. V shed 4 bases and J shed 2 bases, with 13 bases lying between them. The germline V gene encodes CDR1 SGHDT and CDR2 YYEEEE. There are 14 residues in the CDR3. The chain's CDR3 is CASSRSGAPYEQYF. Written as DNA, the CDR3 is TGTGCCAGCAGCAGGAGTGGCGCCCCCTACGAGCAGTACTTC.

This chain links TRBV12-3 or TRBV12-4 with TRBJ2-2; TRBD1 aligns across 9 bases. The CDR3 consists of 14 residues. J lost 3 bases, V lost 6 bases, and 2 bases had no gene match. CDR3 loop: CASRGTGHTGELFF. CDR3 bases: TGTGCCAGCAGAGGGACAGGGCACACCGGGGAGCTGTTTTTT.

A few counts support this clonotype. The chain joins TRBV20-1 to TRBJ1-2; D remains ambiguous. The CDR3 has 11 amino acids. Trimming took off 1 base at V and 8 bases at J, with 8 bases between the two ends. Germline CDR1 and CDR2: DFQATT and SNEGSKA (reference sequence). CDR3 sequence (DNA): TGCAGTGCTAGAGTCGGCCCGGGCTACACCTTC. Amino acids: CSARVGPGYTF.

In this sample, this clonotype turned up many times. J is TRBJ2-1 and V is TRBV6-1, with TRBD2 matching over 13 bases. This CDR3 region has 14 residues. V dropped 4 bases and J dropped 7; count of bases not matched to a gene: 1. CDR1 is MNHNS and CDR2 is SASEGT in the germline V gene. DNA for the CDR3: TGTGCCAGCAGTGGACTAGCGGGGGGAAATGAGCAGTTCTTC. Translating gives CASSGLAGGNEQFF.